Listed here are 10 T cell receptor beta chains from one sample, sequenced in a study of blood T cell repertoires in COVID-19. Some clones are missing from TCRdb's copy, which holds only in-frame ones; the method was immunoSEQ multiplex PCR. Of about 160,000 clones in the sample, approximately 80% are singletons; the top ten hold about 20%. The sample was peripheral blood. The receptors were gathered from a woman older than 75 with acute or convalescent COVID-19.

The chain's CDR3 is CASSHTGVGANVLTF. For the CDR3, the DNA is TGTGCCAGCAGCCATACGGGGGTCGGGGCCAACGTCCTGACTTTC. The chain uses TRBV14 and TRBJ2-6, with TRBD2 as a possible D gene (6 bases). The germline gives CDR1 SGHDN, CDR2 FVKESK. The V and J ends lost 3 bases and 4 bases respectively, with 10 bases between them. The CDR3 extends over 15 amino acids.

V and J are TRBV20-1 and TRBJ2-4, with TRBD1 matching 9 bases. CDR3 length: 11 residues. Germline CDR1 and CDR2: DFQATT and SNEGSKA (reference sequence). The trim removed 6 bases at V and 15 bases at J, leaving 9 bases unmatched. This CDR3 reads CSANRDRAAYF. CDR3 sequence (DNA): TGCAGTGCAAACCGGGACAGGGCCGCGTACTTC.

This sequence joins TRBV6-5 and TRBJ1-2; no clear D. Germline lookup yields CDR1 MNHEY and CDR2 SVGAGI. The V end was cut by 0 bases, the J end by 3 bases, with 11 bases between. CDR3 length: 15 residues. CDR3 in DNA: TGTGCCAGCAGTTACTCGCGGGGTTTCGACTATGGCTACACCTTC. The encoded protein is CASSYSRGFDYGYTF.

This clone was seen more than once but under ten times. The chain combines TRBV18 with TRBJ1-6; D remains unclear. The CDR3 has 13 amino acids. CDR1 is KGHSH, CDR2 LQKENI, per germline. Deletions cut 6 bases from V and 5 bases from J, with 8 bases between. The CDR3: CASSQNDNSPLHF. CDR3 nucleotide sequence: TGTGCCAGCTCTCAAAATGATAATTCACCCCTCCACTTT.

V gene TRBV3-1 (or the pseudogene TRBV3-2) combines with J gene TRBJ1-5; D is unclear. From germline, CDR1 is LGHDT and CDR2 YNNKEL (reference sequence). This CDR3 spans 16 amino acids. V lost 1 base and J lost 4, with 14 bases in between. CDR3 in amino acids: CASSQGSGGWNQPQHF. For the CDR3, the DNA is TGTGCCAGCAGCCAAGGGTCGGGAGGATGGAATCAGCCCCAGCATTTT.

In its sample, this clone was seen a few times. This chain uses TRBV18 with TRBJ2-1; D not resolved. Trimming cost V 1 base and J 5 bases, with 6 bases left between them. Germline V gene sequence: CDR1 KGHSH, CDR2 LQKENI. The CDR3 is 13 amino acids. In DNA, the CDR3 is TGTGCCAGCTCACCACTAGTCGACAATGAGCAGTTCTTC. Translated: CASSPLVDNEQFF.

J is TRBJ1-5 and V is TRBV6-1; 8 nucleotides agree with TRBD1. Germline CDR1 is MNHNS and CDR2 is SASEGT. V lost 3 bases, J lost 6 bases, and 10 bases stayed unmatched. The CDR3 spans 16 residues. The CDR3 here is CASSDWGQGARQPQHF. The CDR3, as DNA: TGTGCCAGCAGTGATTGGGGGCAGGGGGCTCGTCAGCCCCAGCATTTT.

The V gene is TRBV27, the J gene TRBJ2-7; maybe TRBD1 (5 bases). This CDR3 is built from 12 residues. The V end was cut by 8 bases, the J end by 4 bases, with 12 bases between. Germline V gives CDR1 MNHEY, CDR2 SMNVEV (reference sequence). CDR3 coding DNA: TGTGCCAGCGGTAGGGGTCTTTACGAGCAGTACTTC. Its translation is CASGRGLYEQYF.

The chain recombines TRBV3-1 (or the pseudogene TRBV3-2) with TRBJ1-6; no clear D gene. The V gene's germline CDR1 is LGHDT and CDR2 YNNKEL (reference sequence). The CDR3 has 12 amino acids. The ends were cut back, 1 base at V and 12 bases at J, with 7 bases in the middle. For the CDR3, the DNA is TGTGCCAGCAGCCAAGTCCCAGAACCCCTCCACTTT. Its protein product is CASSQVPEPLHF.

This rearrangement joins TRBV5-4 to TRBJ1-1; TRBD1 might be the D (5 bases). Looked up from germline, CDR1 is SGHNT and CDR2 is YYREEE (reference sequence). The germline V and J ends were trimmed by 4 bases and 2 bases, with 15 bases remaining between them. The CDR3 is 15 residues long. The CDR3 DNA reads TGTGCCAGCAGCCTGGGGGGACTATTAAACACTGAAGCTTTCTTT. Translated, it gives CASSLGGLLNTEAFF.